This entry concerns a single TCR beta chain. Antigen unknown. Profiled with immunoSEQ multiplex PCR; TCRdb holds only in-frame clones, not every one. The sample contains approximately 70,000 clones, 87% of which appear only once. The source of the sample is a study of T cell responses to AZD1222 COVID-19 vaccine. Notes on the study in general: In a largely white British group with more females than males, clonal diversity was possibly underestimated. Just six AZD1222 recipients were seropositive at baseline. Close to half of spike-specific TCRs reportedly recognize unmutated variant regions.

Per the germline V gene, CDR1 is SGHNT and CDR2 is YENEEA. This CDR3 spans 16 amino acids. Trimming took 4 bases from V and 4 from J; bases not matched to a gene: 5. Sequencing used peripheral blood, obtained on day 0 of AZD1222 vaccination. This chain uses TRBV11-3 with TRBJ2-3; 13 nucleotides line up with TRBD2. The clonotype originates from an adult in good health. CDR3 sequence reads: CASSSTSGGAADTQYF. The CDR3 nucleotides read TGTGCCAGCAGCTCAACTAGCGGGGGGGCGGCAGATACGCAGTATTTT.